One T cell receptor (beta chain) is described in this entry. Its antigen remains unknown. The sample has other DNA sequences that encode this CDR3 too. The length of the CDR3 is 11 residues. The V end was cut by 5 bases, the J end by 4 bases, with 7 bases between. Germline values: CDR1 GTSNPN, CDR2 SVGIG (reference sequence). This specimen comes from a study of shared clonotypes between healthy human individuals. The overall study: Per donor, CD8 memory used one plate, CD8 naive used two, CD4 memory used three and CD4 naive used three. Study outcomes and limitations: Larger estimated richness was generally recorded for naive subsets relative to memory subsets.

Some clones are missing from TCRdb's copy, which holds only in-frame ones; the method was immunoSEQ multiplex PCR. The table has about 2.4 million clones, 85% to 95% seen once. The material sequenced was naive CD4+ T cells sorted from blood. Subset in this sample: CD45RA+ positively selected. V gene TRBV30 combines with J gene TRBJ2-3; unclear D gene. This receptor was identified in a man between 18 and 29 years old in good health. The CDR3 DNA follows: TGTGCCTGGTCTAGGGCAGATACGCAGTATTTT. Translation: CAWSRADTQYF.